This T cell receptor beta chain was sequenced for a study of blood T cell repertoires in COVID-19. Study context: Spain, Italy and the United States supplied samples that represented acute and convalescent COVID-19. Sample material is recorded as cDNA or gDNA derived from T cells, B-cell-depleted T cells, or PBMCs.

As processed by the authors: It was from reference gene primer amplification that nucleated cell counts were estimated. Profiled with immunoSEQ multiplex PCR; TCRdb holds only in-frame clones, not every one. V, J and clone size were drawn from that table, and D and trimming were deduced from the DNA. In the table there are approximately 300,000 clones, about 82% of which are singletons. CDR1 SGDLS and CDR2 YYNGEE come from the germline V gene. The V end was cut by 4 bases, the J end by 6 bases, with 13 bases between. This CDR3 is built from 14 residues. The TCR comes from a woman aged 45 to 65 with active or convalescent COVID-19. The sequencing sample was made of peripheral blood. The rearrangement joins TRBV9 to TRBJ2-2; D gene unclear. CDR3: CASSPRPEPGELFF. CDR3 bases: TGTGCCAGCAGCCCCCGCCCAGAACCCGGGGAGCTGTTTTTT.